This is a list of T cell receptor beta chains from one sample in a study of vaccination effects on CD4 cells after COVID-19. Sequencing used immunoSEQ multiplex PCR; TCRdb keeps in-frame clones, though not all of them. Seen here are around 50,000 clones, about three quarters observed once, and the top ten hold around 6.7%. These receptors have no known antigen. The specimen was CD4+ T cells from PBMCs cultured without peptide, collected after COVID-19 vaccination. Every receptor here comes from a human donor who received a COVID-19 vaccine. The CDR3 runs from the conserved cysteine through the conserved F or W. A D gene is named only where the DNA matches it firmly. Some rows mark clone size as missing; the rest say once, few, many or name a class of expanded clone.

V	size	D	J	CDR3	DNA
TRBV19	NA	NA	TRBJ2-6	CASSVRVMATGANVLTF	TGTGCCAGTAGTGTCCGGGTGATGGCGACTGGGGCCAACGTCCTGACTTTC
TRBV7-9	few	NA	TRBJ2-7	CAVGSEVAYEQYF	TGTGCGGTGGGCTCCGAAGTGGCCTACGAGCAGTACTTC
TRBV7-2	NA	TRBD2	TRBJ2-3	CASSWGLTRGSGTQYF	TGTGCCAGCAGCTGGGGACTAACCCGGGGTTCAGGGACGCAGTATTTT
TRBV13	NA	NA	TRBJ2-3	CASSSGGLTQYF	TGTGCCAGCAGCTCAGGGGGGCTTACGCAGTATTTT
TRBV9	NA	TRBD1	TRBJ1-1	CASSASGTGGPRTEAFF	TGTGCCAGCAGCGCCTCCGGGACAGGGGGCCCGAGGACTGAAGCTTTCTTT
TRBV19	NA	TRBD2	TRBJ2-3	CASSLGLAGDTQYF	TGTGCCAGTAGTTTAGGACTAGCGGGAGATACGCAGTATTTT
TRBV15	NA	NA	TRBJ1-1	CATSRGTVNTEAFF	TGTGCCACCAGCAGGGGGACTGTGAACACTGAAGCTTTCTTT
TRBV30	once	NA	TRBJ1-2	CAWGTRGAIYGYTF	TGTGCCTGGGGCACGCGCGGGGCCATCTATGGCTACACCTTC
TRBV3-1/TRBV3-2	NA	TRBD2	TRBJ2-3	CASSQSLSGGADTQYF	TGTGCCAGCAGCCAAAGCCTTAGCGGGGGGGCAGATACGCAGTATTTT
TRBV19	NA	TRBD2	TRBJ2-7	CASSIRWGGSYEQYF	TGTGCCAGTAGTATAAGGTGGGGGGGCTCCTACGAGCAGTACTTC
TRBV9	NA	TRBD1	TRBJ1-3	CASSRTGLSGNTIYF	TGTGCCAGCAGTAGGACAGGCCTCTCTGGAAACACCATATATTTT
TRBV7-2	NA	TRBD2	TRBJ2-1	CASSVAGGRGNEQFF	TGTGCCAGCAGCGTCGCGGGGGGGCGAGGCAATGAGCAGTTCTTC
TRBV10-2	NA	NA	TRBJ2-6	CASTRGSGISGANVLTF	TGCGCCAGCACCCGCGGTAGCGGAATCTCTGGGGCCAACGTCCTGACTTTC
TRBV20-1	NA	NA	TRBJ2-7	CSASRAGSYEQYF	TGCAGTGCTAGTAGGGCGGGCTCCTACGAGCAGTACTTC
TRBV29-1	few	NA	TRBJ2-1	CSVDRPGQGTEQFF	TGCAGCGTTGATCGCCCCGGTCAGGGTACTGAGCAGTTCTTC
TRBV7-9	NA	TRBD2	TRBJ2-7	CAASSPGTSGYYEQYF	TGTGCCGCCAGCAGTCCAGGAACTAGCGGCTACTACGAGCAGTACTTC
TRBV10-3	NA	TRBD2	TRBJ2-2	CAISEAGGDTNTGELFF	TGTGCCATCAGTGAGGCGGGGGGCGACACTAACACCGGGGAGCTGTTTTTT
TRBV7-8	NA	NA	TRBJ1-5	CASSLARGRAPERQPQHF	TGTGCCAGCAGCTTAGCGAGAGGCCGAGCTCCTGAGCGGCAGCCCCAGCATTTT
TRBV5-6	NA	TRBD1	TRBJ2-1	CASSLGQGFGNEQFF	TGTGCCAGCAGCTTGGGACAGGGATTTGGGAATGAGCAGTTCTTC
TRBV21-1	once	NA	TRBJ2-1	CASSSGTPFSYNEQFF	TGTGCCAGCAGCTCGGGTACGCCGTTCTCCTACAATGAGCAGTTCTTC
TRBV5-4	NA	NA	TRBJ1-3	CASSWAGTDSGNTIYF	TGTGCCAGCAGCTGGGCCGGGACGGACTCTGGAAACACCATATATTTT